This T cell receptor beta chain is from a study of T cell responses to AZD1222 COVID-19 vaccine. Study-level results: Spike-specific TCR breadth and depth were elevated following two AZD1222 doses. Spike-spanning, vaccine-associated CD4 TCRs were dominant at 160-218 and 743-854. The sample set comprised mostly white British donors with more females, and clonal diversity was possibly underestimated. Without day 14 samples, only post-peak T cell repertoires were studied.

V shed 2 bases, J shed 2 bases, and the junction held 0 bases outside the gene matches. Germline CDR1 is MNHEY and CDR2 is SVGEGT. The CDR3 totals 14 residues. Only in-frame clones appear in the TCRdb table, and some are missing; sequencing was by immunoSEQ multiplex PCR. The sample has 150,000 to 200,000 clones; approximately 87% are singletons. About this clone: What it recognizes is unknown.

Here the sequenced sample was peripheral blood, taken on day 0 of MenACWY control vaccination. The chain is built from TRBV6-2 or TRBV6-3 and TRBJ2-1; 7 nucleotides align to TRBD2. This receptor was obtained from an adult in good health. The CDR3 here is CASSYGGAYNEQFF. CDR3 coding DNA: TGTGCCAGCAGTTACGGGGGGGCCTACAATGAGCAGTTCTTC.